These 17 T cell receptor beta chains share one sample of origin, sequenced in a study of blood T cell repertoires in COVID-19. Sequencing used immunoSEQ multiplex PCR; TCRdb keeps in-frame clones, though not all of them. The table includes under 200,000 clones, roughly 86% detected once. The specimen was peripheral blood. All receptors derive from a man aged 65 to 85 with acute or convalescent COVID-19.

The chain has TRBV9 and TRBJ2-5; the D gene is possibly TRBD1 (6 bases). Trimming shortened V by 1 base and J by 2 bases, and 9 bases separated the two germline ends. CDR1 and CDR2 (germline): SGDLS, YYNGEE. The CDR3 is 14 amino acids. The CDR3 loop is CASSVTGTQETQYF. In nucleotides, the CDR3 is TGTGCCAGCAGCGTAACAGGGACGCAAGAGACCCAGTACTTC.

V and J are TRBV29-1 and TRBJ2-7, with D possibly being TRBD2 (5 bases). Trimming removed 4 bases at V and 0 bases at J, with 13 bases between. The CDR3 contains 14 residues. Germline-derived CDR1 and CDR2 are SQVTM and ANQGSEA. CDR3 sequence reads: CSVGQRLASYEQYF. The DNA for the CDR3 is TGCAGCGTTGGGCAGCGGCTCGCCTCCTACGAGCAGTACTTC.

The V and J genes are TRBV5-8 and TRBJ2-5; possible D gene TRBD2, 5 bases. CDR1 and CDR2 (germline): SGHTS, YDEGEE. The CDR3 has 12 residues. Trimming shortened V by 4 bases and J by 2 bases, and 6 bases separated the two germline ends. CDR3 loop: CASSPGQETQYF. CDR3 in DNA: TGTGCCAGCAGCCCGGGGCAAGAGACCCAGTACTTC.

V is TRBV18 and J is TRBJ2-5; D is perhaps TRBD1 (5 bases). The ends were cut back, 2 bases at V and 3 bases at J, with 10 bases in the middle. The CDR3 covers 14 residues. The V gene's germline CDR1 is KGHSH and CDR2 LQKENI. The CDR3 sequence: CASSPRTQEETQYF. The CDR3 coding sequence is TGTGCCAGCTCACCAAGAACACAGGAAGAGACCCAGTACTTC.

The chain has TRBV10-3 and TRBJ2-1; TRBD2 matches 11 bases. From germline, CDR1 is ENHRY and CDR2 SYGVKD. V lost 3 bases to trimming and J lost 1 base; unmatched junction nucleotides: 11. The length of the CDR3 is 19 residues. CDR3 in amino acids: CAISDLTSGEGGSYNEQFF. The CDR3 DNA reads TGTGCCATCAGTGACCTGACTAGCGGGGAGGGTGGTTCCTACAATGAGCAGTTCTTC.

V usage is TRBV12-3 or TRBV12-4 and J usage is TRBJ2-3, with D maybe TRBD1 (6 bases). V was shortened by 5 bases and J by 6 bases, with 9 bases between the two germline ends. This CDR3 has 12 residues. The CDR3 is CASSPQGDTQYF. The CDR3, as DNA: TGTGCCAGCAGTCCGCAGGGGGATACGCAGTATTTT.

V is TRBV27 and J is TRBJ1-2; D may be TRBD1 (6 bases). This CDR3 region has 14 residues. Between the trimmed V and J ends, which lost 6 bases and 0 bases, there was a span of 11 bases. CDR1 is MNHEY, CDR2 SMNVEV, per germline (reference sequence). CDR3 nucleotide sequence: TGTGCCAGCAGGCCATCAGGGGCTAACTATGGCTACACCTTC. Protein sequence: CASRPSGANYGYTF.

The rearrangement links TRBV9 to TRBJ2-5, with D possibly matching TRBD2 (5 bases). Trimming shortened V by 3 bases and J by 4 bases, and 16 bases separated the two germline ends. The CDR3 consists of 15 residues. Germline V lookup: CDR1 SGDLS, CDR2 YYNGEE. The CDR3 region is CASSGMGVRLETQYF. CDR3 nucleotide sequence: TGTGCCAGCAGCGGGATGGGAGTTCGCCTAGAGACCCAGTACTTC.

The chain combines TRBV20-1 with TRBJ2-1; D is unresolved. The CDR3 has 10 amino acids. V lost 6 bases, J lost 9 bases, and 9 bases lay in between. Germline V lookup: CDR1 DFQATT, CDR2 SNEGSKA (reference sequence). CDR3 sequence reads: CSAKATEQFF. The DNA of the CDR3 is TGCAGTGCCAAAGCAACTGAGCAGTTCTTC.

The gene calls are TRBV5-4 and TRBJ1-2, with a possible D match to TRBD1 (6 bases). The CDR3 runs to 13 residues. Germline lookup yields CDR1 SGHNT and CDR2 YYREEE (reference sequence). The V end was cut by 4 bases, the J end by 2 bases, with 9 bases between. The CDR3 is CASSPDRNYGYTF. CDR3 bases: TGTGCCAGCAGCCCCGACAGGAACTATGGCTACACCTTC.

Only a few counts were recorded for this clone. The chain combines TRBV7-2 with TRBJ1-5, with D possibly TRBD1 on 5 matching bases. CDR3 length: 15 residues. Deletions cut 6 bases from V and 5 bases from J, with 17 bases between. CDR1 SGHTA and CDR2 FQGNSA come from the germline V gene. Here the CDR3 reads CASSPVWGLDQPQHF. For the CDR3, the DNA is TGTGCCAGCAGTCCAGTCTGGGGCCTGGATCAGCCCCAGCATTTT.

The chain uses TRBV21-1 and TRBJ1-2. TRBV21-1 is a pseudogene. The CDR3 contains 12 residues. CDR3 bases: TGTGCCAGCAGCCCACATCGGGTAGGCTACACCTTC. Translating it yields CASSPHRVGYTF.

Comments on this clone: Other DNA sequences in this sample translate to the same CDR3. The chain uses TRBV3-1 (or the pseudogene TRBV3-2) and TRBJ2-3; 9 bases are shared with TRBD2. Trimming took 3 bases from V and 3 from J; bases not matched to a gene: 1. This CDR3 region has 14 residues. Germline values: CDR1 LGHDT, CDR2 YNNKEL (reference sequence). The CDR3 bases are TGTGCCAGCAGCCAGGCGGGAGGGACAGATACGCAGTATTTT. This sequence encodes CASSQAGGTDTQYF.

This clone was seen only a few times. The chain joins TRBV15 to TRBJ2-5; TRBD2 is a possible D gene (6 bases). Germline V gene data show CDR1 as LNHNV and CDR2 as YYDKDF (reference sequence). The V gene lost 4 bases and the J gene lost 5 bases, with 17 bases spanning the gap. The CDR3 covers 15 residues. CDR3 sequence reads: CATSNGGSGGETQYF. DNA for the CDR3: TGTGCCACCAGCAACGGGGGTAGCGGCGGGGAGACCCAGTACTTC.

V is TRBV5-1 and J is TRBJ1-1; D unclear. The germline V gene has CDR1 SGHRS and CDR2 YFSETQ. This CDR3 spans 14 amino acids. V gave up 4 bases and J gave up 1 base, with 11 bases separating them. CDR3 nucleotide sequence: TGCGCCAGCAGCGAAGCCCCTCCGAACACTGAAGCTTTCTTT. Protein sequence: CASSEAPPNTEAFF.

This clone has just one count. The chain combines TRBV28 with TRBJ1-4; tentative D call: TRBD1 (5 bases). CDR3 size: 16 residues. Germline CDR1 is MDHEN and CDR2 is SYDVKM. The V end was cut by 6 bases, the J end by 0 bases, with 14 bases between. The CDR3 loop reads CASRSPDSATNEKLFF. The CDR3 nucleotides read TGTGCCAGCAGGAGTCCAGACAGTGCAACTAATGAAAAACTGTTTTTT. The variable domain in full, completed from reference TRBV28 and TRBJ1-4, reads DVKVTQSSRYLVKRTGEKVFLECVQDMDHENMFWYRQDPGLGLRLIYFSYDVKMKEKGDIPEGYSVSREKKERFSLILESASTNQTSMYLCASRSPDSATNEKLFFGSGTQLSVL.

The chain couples TRBV5-4 to TRBJ1-1; TRBD1 aligns across 11 bases. The CDR3 sequence is 17 residues long. Trimming took 0 bases from V and 4 from J; bases not matched to a gene: 8. CDR1 SGHNT and CDR2 YYREEE come from the germline V gene (reference sequence). CDR3 DNA sequence: TGTGCCAGCAGCTTGGGGGAACCTGGACAGGGGGCCACTGAAGCTTTCTTT. Translating it yields CASSLGEPGQGATEAFF.